A selection of T cell receptor beta chains follows, all from one sample in a study of shared clonotypes between healthy human individuals. Repertoires were generated with immunoSEQ multiplex PCR, while TCRdb's copy carries only in-frame clones and drops some. The table records some 2.4 million clones, under 95% of them present only once. The sample comprised naive CD4+ T cells from PBMCs. These receptors all stem from a man between 18 and 35 years old in good health. Some clones in this sample may be carry-over from other donors' samples. CDR3s leave out the opening cysteine and the closing phenylalanine or tryptophan.

V,CDR3
TRBV9,ASSPRDYNYEQY
TRBV21-1,ASSKGRTEAF
TRBV9,ASSAQTGGFTEAF
TRBV5-1,ASSPGQISGNTIY
TRBV6-1,ASGVTGPAEQY
TRBV25-1,ASRRQGGGTQY
TRBV27,ASRPLGDSREYGNTIY
TRBV27,ASSIRDGSYEQY
TRBV6-5,ASSYLAGANTGELF
TRBV6-4,ASPPGQGLPGNTIY
TRBV6-6,ASSSTGEREQY
TRBV5-1,ASSVDRASYEQY
TRBV6-1,ASSRASNQPQH
TRBV27,ASSAIAGVTQY
TRBV4-2,ASSQAVGNSGRGSPLH
TRBV5-6,ASSWDRAADTQY
TRBV18,ASSPAGPRVEGTNEQF
TRBV19,ASSIGRTGEQTQY
TRBV5-5,ASSPPALMNTEAF
TRBV28,ASSSLGPQH
TRBV29-1,SVGDLTTDTQY
TRBV15,ATSRERRGAEQY
TRBV5-1,ASSEQIAGVYNEQF
TRBV2,ASSADPGRTEAF
TRBV27,ASKGSYSNQPQH
TRBV6-1,ASSEARQTILRVQY
TRBV29-1,SVGGGREADTQY
TRBV5-4,ASSPRTDYNSPLH
TRBV7-8,ASSLSTGETEAF